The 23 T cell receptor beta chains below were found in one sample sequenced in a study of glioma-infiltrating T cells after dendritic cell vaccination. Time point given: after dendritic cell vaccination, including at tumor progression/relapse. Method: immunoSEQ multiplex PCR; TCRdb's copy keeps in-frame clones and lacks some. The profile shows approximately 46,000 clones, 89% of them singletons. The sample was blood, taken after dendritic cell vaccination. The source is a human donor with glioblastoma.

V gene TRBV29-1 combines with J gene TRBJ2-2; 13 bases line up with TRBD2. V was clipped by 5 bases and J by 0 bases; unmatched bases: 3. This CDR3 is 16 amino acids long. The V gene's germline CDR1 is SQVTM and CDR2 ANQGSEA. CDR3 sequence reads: CSVRLAGGPNTGELFF. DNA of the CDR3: TGCAGCGTTCGACTAGCGGGAGGCCCGAACACCGGGGAGCTGTTTTTT.

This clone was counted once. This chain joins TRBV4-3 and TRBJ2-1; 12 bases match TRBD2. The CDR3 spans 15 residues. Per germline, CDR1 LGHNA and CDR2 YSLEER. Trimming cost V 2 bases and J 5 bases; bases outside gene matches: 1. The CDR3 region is CASSQLAGGNNEQFF. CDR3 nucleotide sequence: TGCGCCAGCAGCCAACTAGCGGGAGGGAACAATGAGCAGTTCTTC.

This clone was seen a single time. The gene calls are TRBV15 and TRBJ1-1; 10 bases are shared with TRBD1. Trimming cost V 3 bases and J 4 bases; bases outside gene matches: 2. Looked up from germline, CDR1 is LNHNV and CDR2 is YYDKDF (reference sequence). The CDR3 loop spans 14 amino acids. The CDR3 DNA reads TGTGCCACCAGCAGGGGACAGGGGAGCACTGAAGCTTTCTTT. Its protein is CATSRGQGSTEAFF.

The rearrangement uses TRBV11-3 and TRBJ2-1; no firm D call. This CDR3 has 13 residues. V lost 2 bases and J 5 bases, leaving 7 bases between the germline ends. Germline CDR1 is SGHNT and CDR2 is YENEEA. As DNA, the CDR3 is TGTGCCAGCAGCTTACAACTTAACAATGAGCAGTTCTTC. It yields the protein CASSLQLNNEQFF.

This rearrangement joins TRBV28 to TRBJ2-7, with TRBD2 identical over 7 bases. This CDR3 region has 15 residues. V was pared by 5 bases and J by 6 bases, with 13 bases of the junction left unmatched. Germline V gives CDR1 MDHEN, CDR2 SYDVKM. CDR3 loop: CASSRPGGSLGEQYF. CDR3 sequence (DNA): TGTGCCAGCAGTCGTCCCGGGGGGAGCCTGGGCGAGCAGTACTTC.

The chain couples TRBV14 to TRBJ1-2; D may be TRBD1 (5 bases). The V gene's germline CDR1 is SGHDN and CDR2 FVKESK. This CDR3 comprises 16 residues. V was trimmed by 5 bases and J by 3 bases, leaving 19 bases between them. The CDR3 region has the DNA TGTGCCAGCAGCGGAATCCTAGCGTCCAGGGACTATGGCTACACCTTC. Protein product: CASSGILASRDYGYTF.

The CDR3 DNA reads as TGTGCCAGCAGCTTGGAACAGACTAACTATGGCTACACCTTC. This codes for CASSLEQTNYGYTF. This chain uses TRBV5-4 with TRBJ1-2, with D hard to call. There are 14 residues in the CDR3. V was clipped by 0 bases and J by 0 bases, with 6 bases between them. Germline assignment: CDR1 SGHNT and CDR2 YYREEE (reference sequence). The full variable domain, with the rest looked up from reference TRBV5-4 and TRBJ1-2, is ETGVTQSPTHLIKTRGQQVTLRCSSQSGHNTVSWYQQALGQGPQFIFQYYREEENGRGNFPPRFSGLQFPNYSSELNVNALELDDSALYLCASSLEQTNYGYTFGSGTRLTVV.

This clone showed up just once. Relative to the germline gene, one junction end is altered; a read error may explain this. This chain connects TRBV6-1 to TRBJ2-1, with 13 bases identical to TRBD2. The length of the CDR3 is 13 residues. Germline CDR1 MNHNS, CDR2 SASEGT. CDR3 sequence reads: CASNTGLAGVLVF. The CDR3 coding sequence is TGTGCCAGCAACACTGGACTAGCGGGAGTGTTGGTCTTC.

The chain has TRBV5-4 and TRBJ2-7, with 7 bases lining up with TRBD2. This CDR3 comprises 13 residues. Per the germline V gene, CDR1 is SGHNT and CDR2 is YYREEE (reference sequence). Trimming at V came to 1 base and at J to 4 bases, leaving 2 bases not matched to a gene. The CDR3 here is CASSLMGGYEQYF. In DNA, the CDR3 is TGTGCCAGCAGCTTGATGGGGGGGTACGAGCAGTACTTC.

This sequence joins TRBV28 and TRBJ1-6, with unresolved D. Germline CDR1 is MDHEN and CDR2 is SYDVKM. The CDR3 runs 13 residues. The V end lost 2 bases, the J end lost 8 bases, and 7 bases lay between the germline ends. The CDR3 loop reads CASSLGSYSPLHF. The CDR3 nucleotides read TGTGCCAGCAGTTTAGGCAGTTATTCACCCCTCCACTTT.

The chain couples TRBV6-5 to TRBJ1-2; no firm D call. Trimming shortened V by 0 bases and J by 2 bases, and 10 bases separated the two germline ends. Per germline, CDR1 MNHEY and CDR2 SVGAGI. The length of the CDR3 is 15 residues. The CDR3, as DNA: TGTGCCAGCAGTTACTCGATGGGCAGGAACTATGGCTACACCTTC. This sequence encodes CASSYSMGRNYGYTF.

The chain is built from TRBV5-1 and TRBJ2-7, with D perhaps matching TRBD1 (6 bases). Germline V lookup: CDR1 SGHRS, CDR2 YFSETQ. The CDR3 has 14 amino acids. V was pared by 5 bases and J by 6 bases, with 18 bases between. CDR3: CASSSSGAGVEQYF. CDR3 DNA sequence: TGCGCCAGCAGTTCTTCCGGGGCAGGGGTCGAGCAGTACTTC.

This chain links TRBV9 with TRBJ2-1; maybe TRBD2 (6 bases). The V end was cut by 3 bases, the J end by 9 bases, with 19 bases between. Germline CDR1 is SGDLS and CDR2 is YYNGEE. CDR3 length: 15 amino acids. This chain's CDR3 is CASSAPGEPLGEQFF. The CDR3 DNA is TGTGCCAGCAGCGCTCCGGGAGAACCGCTCGGTGAGCAGTTCTTC.

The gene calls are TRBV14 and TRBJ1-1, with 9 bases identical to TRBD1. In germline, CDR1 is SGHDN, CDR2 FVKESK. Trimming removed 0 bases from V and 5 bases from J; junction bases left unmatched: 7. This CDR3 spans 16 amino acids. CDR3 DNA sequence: TGTGCCAGCAGCCAAGAGGTACAGGGGGCTAGGACTGAAGCTTTCTTT. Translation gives CASSQEVQGARTEAFF.

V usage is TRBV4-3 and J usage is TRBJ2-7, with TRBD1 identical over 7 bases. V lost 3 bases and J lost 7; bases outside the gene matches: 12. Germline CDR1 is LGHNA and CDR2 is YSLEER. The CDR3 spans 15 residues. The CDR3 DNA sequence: TGCGCCAGCAGCCACGGGACAGATTATTCTGGGGAGCAGTACTTC. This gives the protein CASSHGTDYSGEQYF.

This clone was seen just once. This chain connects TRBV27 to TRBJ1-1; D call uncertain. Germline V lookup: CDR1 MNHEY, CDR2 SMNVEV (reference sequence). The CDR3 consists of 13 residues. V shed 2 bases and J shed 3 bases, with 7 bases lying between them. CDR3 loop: CASSLTLDTEAFF. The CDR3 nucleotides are TGTGCCAGCAGTTTAACTCTAGACACTGAAGCTTTCTTT.

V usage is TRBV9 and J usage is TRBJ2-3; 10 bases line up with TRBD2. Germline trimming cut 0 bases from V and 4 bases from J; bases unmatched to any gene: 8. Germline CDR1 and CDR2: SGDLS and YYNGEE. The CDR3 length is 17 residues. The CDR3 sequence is CASSVDLAGGSADTQYF. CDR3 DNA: TGTGCCAGCAGCGTAGATTTAGCGGGAGGCTCCGCAGATACGCAGTATTTT.

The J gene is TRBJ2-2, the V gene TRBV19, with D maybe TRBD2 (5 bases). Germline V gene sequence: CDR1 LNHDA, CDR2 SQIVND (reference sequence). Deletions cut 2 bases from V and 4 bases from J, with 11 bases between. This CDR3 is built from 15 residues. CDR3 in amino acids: CASSILTGSTGELFF. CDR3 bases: TGTGCCAGTAGTATACTGACGGGGAGCACCGGGGAGCTGTTTTTT.

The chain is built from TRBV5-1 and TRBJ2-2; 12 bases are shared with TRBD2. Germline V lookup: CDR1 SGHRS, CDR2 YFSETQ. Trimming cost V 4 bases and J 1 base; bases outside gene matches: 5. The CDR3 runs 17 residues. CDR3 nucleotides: TGCGCCAGCAGCATGCGACTAGCGGGGGAGAACACCGGGGAGCTGTTTTTT. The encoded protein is CASSMRLAGENTGELFF.

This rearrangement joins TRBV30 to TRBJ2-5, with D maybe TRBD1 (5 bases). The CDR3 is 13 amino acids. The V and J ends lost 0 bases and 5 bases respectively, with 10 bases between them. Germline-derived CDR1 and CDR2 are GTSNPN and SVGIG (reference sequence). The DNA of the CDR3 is TGTGCCTGGAGTGTACAGGTTTTGGAGACCCAGTACTTC. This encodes CAWSVQVLETQYF.

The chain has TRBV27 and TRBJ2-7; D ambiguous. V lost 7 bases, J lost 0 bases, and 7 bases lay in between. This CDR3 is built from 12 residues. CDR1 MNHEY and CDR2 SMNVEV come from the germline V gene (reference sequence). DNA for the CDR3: TGTGCCAGCACCCCGAGCTCCTACGAGCAGTACTTC. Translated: CASTPSSYEQYF.

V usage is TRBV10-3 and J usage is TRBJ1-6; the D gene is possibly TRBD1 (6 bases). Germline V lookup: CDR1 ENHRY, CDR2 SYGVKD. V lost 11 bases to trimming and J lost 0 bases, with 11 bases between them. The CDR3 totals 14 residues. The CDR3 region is CASQDSSYNSPLHF. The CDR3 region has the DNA TGTGCCTCTCAGGACAGCTCCTATAATTCACCCCTCCACTTT.

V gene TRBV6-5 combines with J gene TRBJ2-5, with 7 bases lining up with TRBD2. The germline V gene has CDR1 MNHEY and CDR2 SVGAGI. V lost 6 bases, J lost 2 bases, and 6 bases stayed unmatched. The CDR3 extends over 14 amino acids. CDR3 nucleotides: TGTGCCAGCAGAACGGGGGGAAGACAAGAGACCCAGTACTTC. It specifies CASRTGGRQETQYF.